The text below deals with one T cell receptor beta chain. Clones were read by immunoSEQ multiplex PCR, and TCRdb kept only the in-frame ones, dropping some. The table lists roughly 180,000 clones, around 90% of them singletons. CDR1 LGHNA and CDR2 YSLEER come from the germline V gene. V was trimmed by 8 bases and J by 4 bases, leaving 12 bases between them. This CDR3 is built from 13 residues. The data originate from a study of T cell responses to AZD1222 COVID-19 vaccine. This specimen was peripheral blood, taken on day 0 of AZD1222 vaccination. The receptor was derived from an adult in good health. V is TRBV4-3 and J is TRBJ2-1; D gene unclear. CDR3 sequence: CASGARSYNEQFF. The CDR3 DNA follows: TGCGCCAGCGGCGCTCGGAGTTACAATGAGCAGTTCTTC.